This TCR beta chain is drawn from a study of cytomegalovirus exposure and HLA in healthy donors. General study findings and limits: The authors confirmed in vitro that a few CMV-associated chains were specific for CMV antigens.

Comment on this clone: Antigen specificity is unknown.

The primer mix had 60 Vbeta and 13 Jbeta primers. Assay: immunoSEQ multiplex PCR; the TCRdb copy retains only in-frame clones and omits some. The sample shows about 120,000 clones, around 63% of them seen only once. Germline CDR1 is MGHDK and CDR2 is SYGVNS. V shed 3 bases and J 4 bases; nucleotides not matched to a gene: 3. This CDR3 is built from 13 residues. This rearrangement joins TRBV25-1 to TRBJ2-7; 7 bases agree with TRBD1. Sample: PBMCs. The origin of this receptor is a man aged 35-49 years in good health and CMV-seropositive. CDR3 in amino acids: CASSEQGVYEQYF. Written as DNA, the CDR3 is TGTGCCAGCAGTGAGCAGGGGGTGTACGAGCAGTACTTC.